This T cell receptor beta chain originates from a study of T cells expressing NK-cell markers. General study results and limits: Among several donors, these clonotypes also ranked first in the CD3+CD56-NKG2C+ fraction.

The CDR3 spans 14 residues. Germline CDR1 reads SGHKS; CDR2 reads YYEKEE (reference sequence). Points on this clonotype: No antigen is known for it.

TCRdb re-called the 5' RACE reads; one entry per CDR3 protein, DNA not given. Recorded here are 30,000 or so distinct CDR3 sequences; the top ten clones represent 50% to 75%. This receptor was obtained from a woman aged 18-69 years in good health. The V gene is TRBV5-5, the J gene TRBJ2-7. Sequencing used blood T cells: a sorted CD56 or NKG2C T cell subset, CD4+ or CD8+ T cells, or bulk PBMC T cells (not recorded which). CDR3 residues: CASSPGEGSYEQYF.